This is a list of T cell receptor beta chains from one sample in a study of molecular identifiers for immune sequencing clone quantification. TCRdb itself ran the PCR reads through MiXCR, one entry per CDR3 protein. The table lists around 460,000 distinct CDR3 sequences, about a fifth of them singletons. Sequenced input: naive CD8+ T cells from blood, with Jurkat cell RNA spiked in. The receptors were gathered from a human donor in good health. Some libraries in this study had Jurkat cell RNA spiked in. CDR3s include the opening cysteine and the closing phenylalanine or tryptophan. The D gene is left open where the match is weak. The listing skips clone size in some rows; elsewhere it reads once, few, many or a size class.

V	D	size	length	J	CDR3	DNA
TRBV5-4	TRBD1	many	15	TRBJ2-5	CASSFPTGVTGTQYF	TGTGCCAGCAGCTTCCCTACAGGGGTCACAGGGACCCAGTACTTC
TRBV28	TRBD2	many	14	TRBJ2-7	CASSPSGSPYEQYF	TGTGCCAGCAGTCCCAGCGGGAGCCCCTACGAGCAGTACTTC
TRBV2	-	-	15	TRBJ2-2	CASNDKGSNTGELFF	TGTGCCAGCAACGATAAGGGTTCGAACACCGGGGAGCTGTTTTTT
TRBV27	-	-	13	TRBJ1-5	CASSFRGRGPQHF	TGTGCCAGCAGTTTTAGGGGTCGTGGGCCCCAGCATTTT
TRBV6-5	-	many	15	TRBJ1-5	CASSYSASGAQPQHF	TGTGCCAGCAGTTACTCCGCCTCAGGGGCGCAGCCCCAGCATTTT
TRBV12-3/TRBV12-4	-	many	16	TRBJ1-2	CASSSSWRGPAYGYTF	TGTGCCAGCAGTTCCTCCTGGCGCGGTCCCGCCTATGGCTACACCTTC
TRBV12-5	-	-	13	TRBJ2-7	CASGAIWGYEQYF	TGTGCTAGTGGTGCAATTTGGGGGTACGAGCAGTACTTC
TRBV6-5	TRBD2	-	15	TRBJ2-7	CASSYSLAGTYEQYF	TGTGCCAGCAGTTACTCTCTAGCGGGAACCTACGAGCAGTACTTC
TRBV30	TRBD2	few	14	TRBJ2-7	CAWSVGTSSYEQYF	TGTGCCTGGAGTGTAGGGACTAGCTCCTACGAGCAGTACTTC
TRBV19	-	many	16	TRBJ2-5	CASSQFGGLSKETQYF	TGTGCCAGTAGTCAGTTTGGGGGCTTGTCTAAAGAGACCCAGTACTTC
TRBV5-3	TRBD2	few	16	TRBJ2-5	CARSLGCGRLQETQYF	TGTGCCAGAAGCTTGGGTTGCGGGAGATTGCAAGAGACCCAGTACTTC
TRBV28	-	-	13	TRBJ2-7	CASSLDDFYEQYF	TGTGCCAGCAGTTTAGACGATTTCTACGAGCAGTACTTC
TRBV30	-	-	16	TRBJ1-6	CAWSPRQFNYNSPLHF	TGTGCCTGGAGTCCGAGACAGTTCAACTATAATTCACCCCTCCACTTT
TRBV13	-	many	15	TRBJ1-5	CASSLKGISNQPQHF	TGTGCCAGCAGCTTAAAGGGGATAAGCAATCAGCCCCAGCATTTT
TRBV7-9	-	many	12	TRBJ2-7	CASIGSGYEQYF	TGTGCCAGCATAGGGTCGGGCTACGAGCAGTACTTC
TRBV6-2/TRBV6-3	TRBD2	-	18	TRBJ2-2	CASSARGSGGPNTGELFF	TGTGCCAGCAGTGCCCGGGGTAGCGGGGGCCCGAACACCGGGGAGCTGTTTTTT
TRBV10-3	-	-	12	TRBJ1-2	CAISGGEAGYTF	TGTGCCATCAGTGGAGGGGAGGCTGGCTACACCTTC
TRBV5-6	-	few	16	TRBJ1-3	CASSLAAGAPGNTIYF	TGTGCCAGCAGCTTGGCCGCAGGAGCCCCTGGAAACACCATATATTTT
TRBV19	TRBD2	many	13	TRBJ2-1	CASRVPSGNEQFF	TGTGCCAGTAGGGTCCCTAGCGGGAATGAGCAGTTCTTC
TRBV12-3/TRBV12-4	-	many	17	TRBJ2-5	CASSLIAVTGTQETQYF	TGTGCCAGCAGTTTAATCGCAGTAACGGGGACCCAAGAGACCCAGTACTTC
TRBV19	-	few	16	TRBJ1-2	CASSTFDSSESYGYTF	TGTGCCAGTAGTACGTTCGACTCCTCCGAGTCCTATGGCTACACCTTC
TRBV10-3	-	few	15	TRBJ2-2	CAISEGRENTGELFF	TGTGCCATCAGTGAGGGGCGGGAGAACACCGGGGAGCTGTTTTTT
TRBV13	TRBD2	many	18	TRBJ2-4	CASSYRTSGRLAKNIQYF	TGTGCCAGCAGCTACCGGACTAGCGGGAGATTAGCCAAAAACATTCAGTACTTC
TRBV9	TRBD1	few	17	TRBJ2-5	CASSVSPGQQTQETQYF	TGTGCCAGCAGCGTGAGCCCGGGACAGCAAACCCAAGAGACCCAGTACTTC